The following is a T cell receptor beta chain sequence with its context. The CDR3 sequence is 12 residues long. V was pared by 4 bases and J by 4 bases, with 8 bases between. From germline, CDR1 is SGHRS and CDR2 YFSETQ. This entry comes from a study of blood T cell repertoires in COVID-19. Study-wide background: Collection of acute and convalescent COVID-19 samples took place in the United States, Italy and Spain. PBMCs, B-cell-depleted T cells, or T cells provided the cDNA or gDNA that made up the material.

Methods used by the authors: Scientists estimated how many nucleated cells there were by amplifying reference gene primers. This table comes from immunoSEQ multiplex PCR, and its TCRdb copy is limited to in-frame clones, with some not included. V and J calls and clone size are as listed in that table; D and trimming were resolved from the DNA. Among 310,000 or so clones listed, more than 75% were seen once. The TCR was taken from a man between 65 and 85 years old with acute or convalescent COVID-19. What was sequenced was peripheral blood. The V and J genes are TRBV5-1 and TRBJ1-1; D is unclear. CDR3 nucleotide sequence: TGCGCCAGCAGCGCGGTAGGCACTGAAGCTTTCTTT. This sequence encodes CASSAVGTEAFF. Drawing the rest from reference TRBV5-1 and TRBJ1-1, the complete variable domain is KAGVTQTPRYLIKTRGQQVTLSCSPISGHRSVSWYQQTPGQGLQFLFEYFSETQRNKGNFPGRFSGRQFSNSRSEMNVSTLELGDSALYLCASSAVGTEAFFGQGTRLTVV.